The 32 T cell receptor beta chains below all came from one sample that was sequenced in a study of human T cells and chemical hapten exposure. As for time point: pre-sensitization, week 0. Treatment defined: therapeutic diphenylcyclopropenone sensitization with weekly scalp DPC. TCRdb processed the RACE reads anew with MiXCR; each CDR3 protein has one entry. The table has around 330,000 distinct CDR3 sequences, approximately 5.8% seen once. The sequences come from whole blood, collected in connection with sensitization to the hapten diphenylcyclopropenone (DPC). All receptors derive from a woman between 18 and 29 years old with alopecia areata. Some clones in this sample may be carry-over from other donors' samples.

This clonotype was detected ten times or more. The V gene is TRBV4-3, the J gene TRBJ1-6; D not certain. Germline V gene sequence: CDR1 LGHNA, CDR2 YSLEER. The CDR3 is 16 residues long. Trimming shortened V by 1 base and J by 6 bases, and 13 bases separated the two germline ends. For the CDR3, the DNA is TGCGCCAGCAGCCAAGGTGCGGCCGGTCCTAATTCACCCCTCCACTTT. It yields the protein CASSQGAAGPNSPLHF.

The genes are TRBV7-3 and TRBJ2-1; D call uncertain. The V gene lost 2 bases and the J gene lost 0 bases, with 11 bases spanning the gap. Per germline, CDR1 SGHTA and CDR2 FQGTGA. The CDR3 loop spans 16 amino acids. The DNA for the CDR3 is TGTGCCAGCAGCTTAGAGCCGGGCCGCTCCTACAATGAGCAGTTCTTC. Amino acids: CASSLEPGRSYNEQFF.

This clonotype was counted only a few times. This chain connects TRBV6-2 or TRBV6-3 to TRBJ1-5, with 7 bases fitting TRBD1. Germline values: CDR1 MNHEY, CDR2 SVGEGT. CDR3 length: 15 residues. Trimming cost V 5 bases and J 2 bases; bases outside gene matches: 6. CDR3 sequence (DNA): TGTGCCAGCAGTCGACAGGGAAGAGGCAATCAGCCCCAGCATTTT. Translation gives CASSRQGRGNQPQHF.

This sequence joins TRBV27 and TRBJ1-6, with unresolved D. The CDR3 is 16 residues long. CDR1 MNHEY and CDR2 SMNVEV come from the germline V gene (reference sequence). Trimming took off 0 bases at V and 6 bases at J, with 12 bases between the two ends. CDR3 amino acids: CASSLSSGRLNSPLHF. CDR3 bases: TGTGCCAGCAGTTTATCTTCCGGCAGGCTTAATTCACCCCTCCACTTT.

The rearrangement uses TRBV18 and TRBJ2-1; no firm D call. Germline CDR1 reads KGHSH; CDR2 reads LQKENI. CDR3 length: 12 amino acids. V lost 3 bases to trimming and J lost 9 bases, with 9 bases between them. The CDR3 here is CASSPSDGEQFF. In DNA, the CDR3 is TGTGCCAGCTCACCGAGTGATGGTGAGCAGTTCTTC.

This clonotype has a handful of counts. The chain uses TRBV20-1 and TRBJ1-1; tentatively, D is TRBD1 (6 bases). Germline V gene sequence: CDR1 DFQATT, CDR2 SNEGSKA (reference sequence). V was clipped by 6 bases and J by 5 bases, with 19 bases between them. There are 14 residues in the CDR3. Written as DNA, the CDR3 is TGCAGTGCCTTCAGGGGCCTTTCGGGGACTGAAGCTTTCTTT. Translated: CSAFRGLSGTEAFF.

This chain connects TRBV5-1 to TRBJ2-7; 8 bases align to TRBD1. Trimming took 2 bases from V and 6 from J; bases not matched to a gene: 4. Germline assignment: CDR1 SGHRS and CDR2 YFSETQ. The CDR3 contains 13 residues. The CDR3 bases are TGCGCCAGCAGCTTCGACGACAGGGGCGAGCAGTACTTC. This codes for CASSFDDRGEQYF.

The CDR3 nucleotides read TGTGCCAGCAGCCCCTGGGACAGGGGTCAAGAGACCCAGTACTTC. It is translated as CASSPWDRGQETQYF. The chain employs TRBV7-9 and TRBJ2-5; 10 bases match TRBD1. CDR1 and CDR2 (germline): SEHNR, FQNEAQ (reference sequence). The V and J ends lost 5 bases and 2 bases, in that order; junction bases with no gene match: 5. This CDR3 is 15 amino acids long.

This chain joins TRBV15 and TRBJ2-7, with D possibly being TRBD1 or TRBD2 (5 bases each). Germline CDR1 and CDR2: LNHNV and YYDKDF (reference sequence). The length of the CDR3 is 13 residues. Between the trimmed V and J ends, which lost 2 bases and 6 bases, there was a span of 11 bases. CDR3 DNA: TGTGCCACCAGCAGACCCGAGGGGTCCGAGCAGTACTTC. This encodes CATSRPEGSEQYF.

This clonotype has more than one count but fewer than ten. Here the CDR3 reads CASSLAGAQAFF. The CDR3 DNA follows: TGTGCCAGCAGCTTAGCAGGGGCGCAGGCTTTCTTT. The chain has TRBV7-2 and TRBJ1-1; possible D gene TRBD1, 5 bases. There are 12 residues in the CDR3. Between the trimmed V and J ends, which lost 0 bases and 11 bases, there was a span of 10 bases. From germline, CDR1 is SGHTA and CDR2 FQGNSA.

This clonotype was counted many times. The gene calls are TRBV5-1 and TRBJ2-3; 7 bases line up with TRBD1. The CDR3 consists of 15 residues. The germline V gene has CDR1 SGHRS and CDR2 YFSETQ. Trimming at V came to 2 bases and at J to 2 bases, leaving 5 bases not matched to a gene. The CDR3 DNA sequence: TGCGCCAGCAGCTTAGGGACAGTTAACACAGATACGCAGTATTTT. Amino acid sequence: CASSLGTVNTDTQYF.

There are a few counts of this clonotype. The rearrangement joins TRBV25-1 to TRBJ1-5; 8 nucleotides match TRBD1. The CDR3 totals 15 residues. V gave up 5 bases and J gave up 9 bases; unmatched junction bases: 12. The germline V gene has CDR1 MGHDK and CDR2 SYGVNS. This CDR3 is CASSPGTGMVGPQHF. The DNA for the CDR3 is TGTGCCAGCAGTCCCGGGACAGGTATGGTTGGGCCCCAGCATTTT.

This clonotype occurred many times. CDR3 bases: TGTGCCAGCAGCCATAAGGTCGGAGAGACCCAGTACTTC. Its protein is CASSHKVGETQYF. V and J are TRBV3-1 and TRBJ2-5; the D is unclear. Germline lookup yields CDR1 LGHDT and CDR2 YNNKEL (reference sequence). CDR3 length equals 13 residues. V shed 3 bases and J shed 4 bases, with 9 bases lying between them.

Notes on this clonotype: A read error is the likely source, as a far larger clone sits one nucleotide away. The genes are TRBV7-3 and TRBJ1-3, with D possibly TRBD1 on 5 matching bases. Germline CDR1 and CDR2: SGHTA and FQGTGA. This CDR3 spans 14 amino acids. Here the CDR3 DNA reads TGTGCCAGCGGCTTAGCAGGGTCTGGAAACACCATATATTTT. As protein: CASGLAGSGNTIYF.

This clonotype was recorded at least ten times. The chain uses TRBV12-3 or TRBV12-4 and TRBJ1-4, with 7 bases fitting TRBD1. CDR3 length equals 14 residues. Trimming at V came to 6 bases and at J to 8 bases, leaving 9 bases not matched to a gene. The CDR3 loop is CASSPGQVEEKLFF. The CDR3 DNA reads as TGTGCCAGCAGCCCCGGACAGGTCGAGGAAAAACTGTTTTTT.

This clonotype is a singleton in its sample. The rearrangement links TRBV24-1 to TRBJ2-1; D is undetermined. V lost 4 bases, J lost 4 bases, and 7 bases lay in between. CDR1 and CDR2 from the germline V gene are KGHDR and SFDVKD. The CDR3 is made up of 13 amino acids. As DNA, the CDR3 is TGTGCCACCAGTGAGACCTTTTACAATGAGCAGTTCTTC. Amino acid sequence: CATSETFYNEQFF.

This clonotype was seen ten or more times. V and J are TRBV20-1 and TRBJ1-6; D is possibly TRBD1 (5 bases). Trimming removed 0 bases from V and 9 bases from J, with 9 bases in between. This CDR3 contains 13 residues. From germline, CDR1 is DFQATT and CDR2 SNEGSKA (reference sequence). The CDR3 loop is CSAREVGVSPLHF. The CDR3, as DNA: TGCAGTGCTAGAGAGGTGGGGGTTTCACCCCTCCACTTT.

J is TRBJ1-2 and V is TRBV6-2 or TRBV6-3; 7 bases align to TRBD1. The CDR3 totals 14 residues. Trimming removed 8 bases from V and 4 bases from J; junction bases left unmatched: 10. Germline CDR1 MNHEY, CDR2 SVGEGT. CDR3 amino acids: CASSVGTEVYGYTF. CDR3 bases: TGTGCCAGCTCTGTCGGGACAGAAGTCTATGGCTACACCTTC.

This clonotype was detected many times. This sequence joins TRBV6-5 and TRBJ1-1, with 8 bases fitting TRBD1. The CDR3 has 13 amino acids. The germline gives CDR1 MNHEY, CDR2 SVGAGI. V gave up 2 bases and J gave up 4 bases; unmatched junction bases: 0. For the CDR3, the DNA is TGTGCCAGCAGTTACGGACAGGGCACTGAAGCTTTCTTT. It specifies CASSYGQGTEAFF.

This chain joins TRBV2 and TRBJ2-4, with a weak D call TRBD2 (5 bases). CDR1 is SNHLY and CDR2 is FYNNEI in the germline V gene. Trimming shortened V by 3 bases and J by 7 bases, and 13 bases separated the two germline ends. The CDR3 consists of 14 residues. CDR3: CASSDEQSGNIQYF. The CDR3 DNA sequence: TGTGCCAGCAGTGACGAACAGTCGGGGAACATTCAGTACTTC.

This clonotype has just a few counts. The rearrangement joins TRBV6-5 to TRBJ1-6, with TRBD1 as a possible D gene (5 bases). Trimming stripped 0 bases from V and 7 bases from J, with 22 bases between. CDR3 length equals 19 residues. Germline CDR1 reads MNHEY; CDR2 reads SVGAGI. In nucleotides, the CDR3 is TGTGCCAGCAGTTACTCGTCCGGGACCGCCGAAGCGGAAAATTCACCCCTCCACTTT. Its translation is CASSYSSGTAEAENSPLHF.

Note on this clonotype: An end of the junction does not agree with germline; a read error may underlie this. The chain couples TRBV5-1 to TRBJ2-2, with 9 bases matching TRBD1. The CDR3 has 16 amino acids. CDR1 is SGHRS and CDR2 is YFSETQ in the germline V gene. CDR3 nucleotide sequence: TGCGCCAGCAGCACGCCACAGGGGGCGAACACCGGGAAGCTGTTTTTT. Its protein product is CASSTPQGANTGKLFF. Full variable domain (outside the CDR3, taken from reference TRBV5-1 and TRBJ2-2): KAGVTQTPRYLIKTRGQQVTLSCSPISGHRSVSWYQQTPGQGLQFLFEYFSETQRNKGNFPGRFSGRQFSNSRSEMNVSTLELGDSALYLCASSTPQGANTGKLFFGEGSRLTVL.

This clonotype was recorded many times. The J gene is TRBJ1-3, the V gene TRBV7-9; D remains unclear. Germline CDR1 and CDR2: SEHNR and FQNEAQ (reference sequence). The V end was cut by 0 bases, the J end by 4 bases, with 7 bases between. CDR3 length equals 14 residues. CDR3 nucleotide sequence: TGTGCCAGCAGCTTAGCTGGCGGAGGAAACACCATATATTTT. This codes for CASSLAGGGNTIYF.

This CDR3 is CASRGGLSTDTQYF. The CDR3, as DNA: TGTGCCAGCCGGGGGGGTCTGAGCACAGATACGCAGTATTTT. The chain employs TRBV2 and TRBJ2-3; TRBD2 agrees at 8 bases. Trimming at V came to 8 bases and at J to 0 bases, leaving 4 bases not matched to a gene. The germline V gene encodes CDR1 SNHLY and CDR2 FYNNEI. The CDR3 runs to 14 residues.

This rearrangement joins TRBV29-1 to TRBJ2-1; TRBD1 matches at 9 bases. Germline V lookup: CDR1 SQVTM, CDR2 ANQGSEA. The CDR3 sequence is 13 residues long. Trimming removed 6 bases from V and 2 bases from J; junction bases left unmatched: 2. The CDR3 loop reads CSVGTGPYNEQFF. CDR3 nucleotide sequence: TGCAGCGTCGGGACAGGGCCCTACAATGAGCAGTTCTTC.

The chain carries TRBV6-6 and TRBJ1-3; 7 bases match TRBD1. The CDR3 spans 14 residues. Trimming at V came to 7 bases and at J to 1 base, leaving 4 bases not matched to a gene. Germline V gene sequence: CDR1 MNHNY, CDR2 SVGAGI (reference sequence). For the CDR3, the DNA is TGTGCCAGCATTTCACAGGGGTCTGGAAACACCATATATTTT. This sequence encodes CASISQGSGNTIYF.

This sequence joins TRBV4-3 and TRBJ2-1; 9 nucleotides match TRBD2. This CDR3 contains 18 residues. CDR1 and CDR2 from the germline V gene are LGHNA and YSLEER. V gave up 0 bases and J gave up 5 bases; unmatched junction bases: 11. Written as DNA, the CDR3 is TGCGCCAGCAGCCAAGATAGGGGGTTAGCGGGGGTAAACAATGAGCAGTTCTTC. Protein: CASSQDRGLAGVNNEQFF.

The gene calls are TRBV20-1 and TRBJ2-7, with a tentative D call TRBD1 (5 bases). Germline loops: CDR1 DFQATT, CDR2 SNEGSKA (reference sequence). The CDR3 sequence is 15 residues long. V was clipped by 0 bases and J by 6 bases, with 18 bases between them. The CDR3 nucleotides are TGCAGTGCTAGAGATCCCGAAGGGGATCATGGCGAGCAGTACTTC. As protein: CSARDPEGDHGEQYF.

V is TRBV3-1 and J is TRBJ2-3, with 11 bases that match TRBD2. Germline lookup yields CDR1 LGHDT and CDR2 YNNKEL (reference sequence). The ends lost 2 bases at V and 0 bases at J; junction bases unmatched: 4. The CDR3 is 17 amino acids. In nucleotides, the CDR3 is TGTGCCAGCAGCCAATCGGGACTAGCGGATAGCACAGATACGCAGTATTTT. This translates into CASSQSGLADSTDTQYF.

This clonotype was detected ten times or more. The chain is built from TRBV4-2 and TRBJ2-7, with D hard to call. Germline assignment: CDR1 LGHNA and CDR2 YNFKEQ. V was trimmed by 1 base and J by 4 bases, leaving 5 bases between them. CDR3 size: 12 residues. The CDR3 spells CASSQGVYEQYF. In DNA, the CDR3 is TGTGCCAGCAGCCAAGGGGTGTACGAGCAGTACTTC.

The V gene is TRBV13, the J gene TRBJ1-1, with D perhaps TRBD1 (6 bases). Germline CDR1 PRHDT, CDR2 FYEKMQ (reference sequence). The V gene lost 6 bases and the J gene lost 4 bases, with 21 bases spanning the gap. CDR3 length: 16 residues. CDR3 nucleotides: TGTGCCAGCAGACGAACAGGGTGGGGATTGGGCACTGAAGCTTTCTTT. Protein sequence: CASRRTGWGLGTEAFF.

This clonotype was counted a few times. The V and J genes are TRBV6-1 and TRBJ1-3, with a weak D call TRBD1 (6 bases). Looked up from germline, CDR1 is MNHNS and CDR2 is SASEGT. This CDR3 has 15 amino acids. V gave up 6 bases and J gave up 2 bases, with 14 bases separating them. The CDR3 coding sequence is TGTGCCAGCAGGGGGACAATGATTGCTGGAAACACCATATATTTT. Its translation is CASRGTMIAGNTIYF.